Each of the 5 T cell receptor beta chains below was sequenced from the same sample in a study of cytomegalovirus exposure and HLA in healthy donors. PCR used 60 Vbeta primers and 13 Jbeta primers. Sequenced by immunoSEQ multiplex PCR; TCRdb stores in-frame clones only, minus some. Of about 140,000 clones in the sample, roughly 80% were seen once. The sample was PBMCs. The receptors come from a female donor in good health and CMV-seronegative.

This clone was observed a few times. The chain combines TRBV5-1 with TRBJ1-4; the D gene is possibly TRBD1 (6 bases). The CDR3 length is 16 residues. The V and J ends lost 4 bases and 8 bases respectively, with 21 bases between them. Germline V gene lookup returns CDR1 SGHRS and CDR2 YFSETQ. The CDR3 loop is CASSASSQGLGEKLFF. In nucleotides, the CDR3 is TGCGCCAGCAGCGCCTCATCACAGGGTTTAGGGGAAAAACTGTTTTTT.

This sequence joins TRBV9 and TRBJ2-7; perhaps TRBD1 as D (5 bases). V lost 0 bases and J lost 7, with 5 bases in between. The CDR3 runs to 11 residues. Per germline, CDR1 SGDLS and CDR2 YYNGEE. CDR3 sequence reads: CASSVAGEQYF. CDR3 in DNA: TGTGCCAGCAGCGTAGCAGGGGAGCAGTACTTC. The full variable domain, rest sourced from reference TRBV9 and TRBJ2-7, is DSGVTQTPKHLITATGQRVTLRCSPRSGDLSVYWYQQSLDQGLQFLIQYYNGEERAKGNILERFSAQQFPDLHSELNLSSLELGDSALYFCASSVAGEQYFGPGTRLTVT.

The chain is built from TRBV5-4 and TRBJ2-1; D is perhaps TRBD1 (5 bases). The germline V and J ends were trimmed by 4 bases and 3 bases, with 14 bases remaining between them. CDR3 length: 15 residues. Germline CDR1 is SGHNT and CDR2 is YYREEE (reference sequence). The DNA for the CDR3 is TGTGCCAGCAGCCCAGCCAACACAGGCTACAATGAGCAGTTCTTC. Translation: CASSPANTGYNEQFF.

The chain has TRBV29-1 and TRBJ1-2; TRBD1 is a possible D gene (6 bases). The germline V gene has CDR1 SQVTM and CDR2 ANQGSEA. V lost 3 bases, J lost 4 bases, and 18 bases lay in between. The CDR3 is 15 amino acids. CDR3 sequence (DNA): TGCAGCGTTGACATGGGGGAACAGGGTTCCTATGGCTACACCTTC. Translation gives CSVDMGEQGSYGYTF.

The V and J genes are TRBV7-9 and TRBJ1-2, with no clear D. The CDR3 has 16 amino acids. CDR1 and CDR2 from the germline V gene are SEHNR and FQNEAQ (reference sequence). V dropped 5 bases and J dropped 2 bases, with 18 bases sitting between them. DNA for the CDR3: TGTGCCAGCAGCCAGAATGACTTCCCGTCGAACTATGGCTACACCTTC. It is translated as CASSQNDFPSNYGYTF.